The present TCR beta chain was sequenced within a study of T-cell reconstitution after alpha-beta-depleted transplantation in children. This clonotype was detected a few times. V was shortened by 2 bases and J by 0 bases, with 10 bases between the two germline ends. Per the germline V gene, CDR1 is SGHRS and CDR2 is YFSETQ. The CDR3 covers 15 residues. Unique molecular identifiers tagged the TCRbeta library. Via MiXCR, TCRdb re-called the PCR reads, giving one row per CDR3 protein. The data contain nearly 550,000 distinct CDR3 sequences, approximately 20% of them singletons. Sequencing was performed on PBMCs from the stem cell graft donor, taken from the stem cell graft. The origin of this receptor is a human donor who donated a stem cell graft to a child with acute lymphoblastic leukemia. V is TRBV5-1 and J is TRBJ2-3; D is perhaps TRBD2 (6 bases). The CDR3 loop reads CASSFMAGSTDTQYF. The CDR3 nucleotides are TGCGCCAGCAGCTTTATGGCGGGGAGCACAGATACGCAGTATTTT.